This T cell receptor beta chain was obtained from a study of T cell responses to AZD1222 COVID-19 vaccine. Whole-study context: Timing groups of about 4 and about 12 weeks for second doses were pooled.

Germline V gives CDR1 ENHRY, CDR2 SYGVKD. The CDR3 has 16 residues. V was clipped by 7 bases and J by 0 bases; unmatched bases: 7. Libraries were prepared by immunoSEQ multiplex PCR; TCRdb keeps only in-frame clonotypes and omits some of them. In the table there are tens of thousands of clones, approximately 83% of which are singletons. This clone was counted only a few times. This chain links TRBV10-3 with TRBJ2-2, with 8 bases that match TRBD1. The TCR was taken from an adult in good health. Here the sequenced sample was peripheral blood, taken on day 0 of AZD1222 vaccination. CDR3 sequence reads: CAINFRQGTNTGELFF. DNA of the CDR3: TGTGCCATCAACTTTCGACAGGGGACGAACACCGGGGAGCTGTTTTTT.